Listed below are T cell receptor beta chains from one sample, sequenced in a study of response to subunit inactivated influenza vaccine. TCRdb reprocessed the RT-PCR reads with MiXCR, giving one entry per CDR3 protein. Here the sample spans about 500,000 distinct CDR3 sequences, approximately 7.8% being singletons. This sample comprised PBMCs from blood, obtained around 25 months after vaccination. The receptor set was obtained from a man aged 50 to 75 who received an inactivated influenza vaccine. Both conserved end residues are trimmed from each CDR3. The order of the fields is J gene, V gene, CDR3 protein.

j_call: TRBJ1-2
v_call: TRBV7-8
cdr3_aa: ASSLVRRGLPKNGYGYT

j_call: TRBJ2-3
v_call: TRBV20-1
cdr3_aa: SARGATSGRTDPQY

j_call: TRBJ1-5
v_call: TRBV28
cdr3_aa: ASSLLAGGQPQH

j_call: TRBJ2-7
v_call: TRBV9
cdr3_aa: ASSAGQGVSYEQY

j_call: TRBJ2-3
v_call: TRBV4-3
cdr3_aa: ASSQEPGSGTDTQY

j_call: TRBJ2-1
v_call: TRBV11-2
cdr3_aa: ASSPSGGHNEQF

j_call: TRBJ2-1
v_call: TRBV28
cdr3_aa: ASSSRDWQF

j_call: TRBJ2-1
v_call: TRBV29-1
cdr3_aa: SVRLAGSRNEQF

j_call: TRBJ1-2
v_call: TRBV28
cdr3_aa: ASSPELYGYT

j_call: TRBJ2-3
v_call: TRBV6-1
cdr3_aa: ASRSDTTTDTQY

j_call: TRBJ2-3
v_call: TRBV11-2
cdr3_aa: ASSPGLARGLSTDTQY

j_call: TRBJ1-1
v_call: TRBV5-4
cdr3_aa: ASSLIRGLNTEAF

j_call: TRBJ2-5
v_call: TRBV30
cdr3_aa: AWSGGVETQY

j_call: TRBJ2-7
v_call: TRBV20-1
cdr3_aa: SASKRGPLAEQY

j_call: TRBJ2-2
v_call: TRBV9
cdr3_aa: ASSDQSGTDYGELF

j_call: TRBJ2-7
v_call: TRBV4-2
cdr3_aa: ASSRLTSRPLEQY

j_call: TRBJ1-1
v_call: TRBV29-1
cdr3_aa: SVDDTGLAF

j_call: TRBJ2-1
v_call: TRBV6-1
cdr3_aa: ASRSTSGMGSYNEQF